The 25 T cell receptor beta chains presented below share a single source sample, sequenced in a study of CD8 T cells in ankylosing spondylitis. TCRdb fed the 5' RACE reads into MiXCR, producing one record per CDR3 protein. In the table there are a few hundred thousand distinct CDR3 sequences, 15% to 20% of which are singletons. Sequenced material: blood, either unsorted or a sorted T cell fraction (not recorded which). The source of these receptors is a male donor with ankylosing spondylitis or in good health (not recorded which).

V is TRBV3-1 and J is TRBJ2-2, with TRBD1 matching over 8 bases. V dropped 3 bases and J dropped 2; count of bases not matched to a gene: 5. In germline, CDR1 is LGHDT, CDR2 YNNKEL (reference sequence). The CDR3 runs to 16 residues. The CDR3 sequence: CASSQQGALNTGELFF. CDR3 nucleotide sequence: TGTGCCAGCAGCCAGCAGGGGGCCCTAAACACCGGGGAGCTGTTTTTT.

This clonotype occurred a few times. The CDR3 is CAHPRDALEGQETQYF. In DNA form, the CDR3 reads TGCGCCCACCCTCGGGATGCCCTTGAGGGGCAAGAGACCCAGTACTTC. The J gene is TRBJ2-5, the V gene TRBV10-1, with D perhaps assigned TRBD1 or TRBD2 (5 bases each). From germline, CDR1 is WNHNN and CDR2 SYGVQD (reference sequence). The CDR3 has 16 amino acids. The V gene lost 11 bases and the J gene lost 2 bases, with 24 bases spanning the gap.

This clonotype was detected once. The chain couples TRBV4-2 to TRBJ2-3, with 12 bases fitting TRBD2. CDR1 and CDR2 from the germline V gene are LGHNA and YNFKEQ. This CDR3 is 16 amino acids long. With 0 bases clipped from V and 4 bases from J, the junction kept 2 bases outside the gene matches. In DNA, the CDR3 is TGTGCCAGCAGCCAAGAAGGACTAGCGGGATCAGATACGCAGTATTTT. The encoded protein is CASSQEGLAGSDTQYF.

The chain links TRBV6-2 or TRBV6-3 to TRBJ2-7; D possibly uses TRBD1 or TRBD2 (5 bases each). The germline V gene encodes CDR1 MNHEY and CDR2 SVGEGT. CDR3 length: 14 residues. V lost 7 bases and J 3 bases, leaving 16 bases between the germline ends. In DNA form, the CDR3 reads TGTGCCAGCACCGGGACGTTACGATTCTACGAGCAGTACTTC. Amino acid sequence: CASTGTLRFYEQYF.

The rearrangement uses TRBV27 and TRBJ2-1, with 7 positions matching TRBD2. This CDR3 spans 14 amino acids. The V and J ends lost 5 bases and 2 bases, in that order; junction bases with no gene match: 3. The germline V gene has CDR1 MNHEY and CDR2 SMNVEV (reference sequence). CDR3 coding DNA: TGTGCCAGCAGTAGGGGACTACCCTACAATGAGCAGTTCTTC. Its protein product is CASSRGLPYNEQFF.

This clonotype was counted a few times. The chain joins TRBV20-1 to TRBJ2-3; TRBD2 might be the D (5 bases). The CDR3 consists of 15 residues. Trimming stripped 1 base from V and 5 bases from J, with 16 bases between. In germline, CDR1 is DFQATT, CDR2 SNEGSKA (reference sequence). CDR3 in DNA: TGCAGTGCTAGAGTTGCACTAGGACTGAGAGATACGCAGTATTTT. It codes for CSARVALGLRDTQYF.

In its sample, this clonotype was seen a few times. An end of the junction does not agree with germline; a read error may underlie this. The chain combines TRBV20-1 with TRBJ1-6; D call uncertain. This CDR3 comprises 9 residues. Germline CDR1 is DFQATT and CDR2 is SNEGSKA (reference sequence). The CDR3 here is CSAGGLVDF. In nucleotides, the CDR3 is TGCAGTGCGGGCGGGCTTGTAGACTTT.

This clonotype came up a few times. V usage is TRBV11-2 and J usage is TRBJ2-7; possibly TRBD1 for D (5 bases). Germline CDR1 SGHAT, CDR2 FQNNGV. The V and J ends lost 1 base and 2 bases respectively, with 12 bases between them. The CDR3 has 15 amino acids. This CDR3 is CASSLVGPRAYEQYF. CDR3 in DNA: TGTGCCAGCAGCTTAGTCGGCCCCAGGGCCTACGAGCAGTACTTC. The full variable domain, its missing parts supplied by reference TRBV11-2 and TRBJ2-7, is EAGVAQSPRYKIIEKRQSVAFWCNPISGHATLYWYQQILGQGPKLLIQFQNNGVVDDSQLPKDRFSAERLKGVDSTLKIQPAKLEDSAVYLCASSLVGPRAYEQYFGPGTRLTVT.

Only a few counts were recorded for this clonotype. V gene TRBV29-1 combines with J gene TRBJ1-1; D not resolved. Trimming took 4 bases from V and 7 from J, leaving 10 bases between them. The CDR3 is 11 residues long. Germline V gives CDR1 SQVTM, CDR2 ANQGSEA. The CDR3 is CSVGSTVEAFF. In DNA form, the CDR3 reads TGCAGCGTTGGATCGACGGTTGAAGCTTTCTTT. Using reference TRBV29-1 and TRBJ1-1 for the parts outside the CDR3, the full variable domain is SAVISQKPSRDICQRGTSLTIQCQVDSQVTMMFWYRQQPGQSLTLIATANQGSEATYESGFVIDKFPISRPNLTFSTLTVSNMSPEDSSIYLCSVGSTVEAFFGQGTRLTVV.

This clonotype was observed a handful of times. V is TRBV7-8 and J is TRBJ2-1; D is perhaps TRBD1 or TRBD2 (5 bases each). Between the trimmed V and J ends, which lost 8 bases and 5 bases, there was a span of 10 bases. Germline CDR1 and CDR2: SGHVS and FQNEAQ. The CDR3 runs 12 residues. CDR3 sequence (DNA): TGTGCCAGCGCGTGGGGGAACAATGAGCAGTTCTTC. Translating gives CASAWGNNEQFF.

This clonotype was detected a few times. This chain joins TRBV7-3 and TRBJ2-1; the D is unclear. The CDR3 is made up of 14 amino acids. The germline CDR1 and CDR2 sequences are SGHTA and FQGTGA. V was shortened by 5 bases and J by 1 base, with 9 bases between the two germline ends. The CDR3: CASSPSLSYNEQFF. The CDR3 DNA reads TGTGCCAGCAGCCCCTCGTTATCCTACAATGAGCAGTTCTTC. Together with reference TRBV7-3 and TRBJ2-1, the CDR3 gives the full variable domain: GAGVSQTPSNKVTEKGKYVELRCDPISGHTALYWYRQSLGQGPEFLIYFQGTGAADDSGLPNDRFFAVRPEGSVSTLKIQRTERGDSAVYLCASSPSLSYNEQFFGPGTRLTVL.

In DNA form, the CDR3 reads TGTGCCAGCAGTTTATGGGGCAGTTTCGCAGATACGCAGTATTTT. Amino acid sequence: CASSLWGSFADTQYF. The chain couples TRBV27 to TRBJ2-3, with a weak D call TRBD1 (5 bases). The CDR3 runs to 15 residues. Trimming cost V 1 base and J 4 bases, with 12 bases left between them. Germline CDR1 and CDR2: MNHEY and SMNVEV (reference sequence).

This clonotype was seen more than once but under ten times. The J gene is TRBJ2-1, the V gene TRBV12-3 or TRBV12-4; 8 nucleotides agree with TRBD1. The CDR3 extends over 15 amino acids. Trimming took 5 bases from V and 3 from J; bases not matched to a gene: 6. The CDR3 nucleotides read TGTGCCAGCAGTCCACCGGGACAGGACTACAATGAGCAGTTCTTC. Protein sequence: CASSPPGQDYNEQFF.

This clonotype has a handful of counts. V usage is TRBV6-1 and J usage is TRBJ2-7, with 8 bases fitting TRBD1. Germline CDR1 is MNHNS and CDR2 is SASEGT. V dropped 6 bases and J dropped 5; count of bases not matched to a gene: 9. CDR3 length equals 14 residues. The DNA of the CDR3 is TGTGCCAGCAGAAGGGACAGGTTGCCCCACGAGCAGTACTTC. The encoded protein is CASRRDRLPHEQYF.

This clonotype was detected ten times or more. This chain connects TRBV29-1 to TRBJ2-1; 10 nucleotides line up with TRBD2. V was clipped by 3 bases and J by 7 bases; unmatched bases: 6. This CDR3 region has 14 residues. Per germline, CDR1 SQVTM and CDR2 ANQGSEA. The CDR3 region is CSVEVAGGRNEQFF. The CDR3 nucleotides read TGCAGCGTTGAGGTAGCGGGAGGACGGAATGAGCAGTTCTTC.

This clonotype has more than one count but fewer than ten. J is TRBJ1-2 and V is TRBV5-1; D ambiguous. CDR3 length: 13 amino acids. Germline V gene data show CDR1 as SGHRS and CDR2 as YFSETQ. V lost 4 bases, J lost 10 bases, and 17 bases lay in between. The CDR3 nucleotides read TGCGCCAGCAGCCCCCGGGAGAATCGTGTCTACACCTTC. Translated, it gives CASSPRENRVYTF.

This sequence joins TRBV7-2 and TRBJ2-7; tentatively, D is TRBD2 (6 bases). With 5 bases removed from V and 1 base from J, the gap between germline ends came to 18 bases. The CDR3 covers 16 residues. The germline V gene encodes CDR1 SGHTA and CDR2 FQGNSA. DNA of the CDR3: TGTGCCAGCAGCCCCCCCTCAAAGGGACTTTCCTACGAGCAGTACTTC. It codes for CASSPPSKGLSYEQYF.

The table lists this clonotype with a few counts. The gene calls are TRBV9 and TRBJ2-1; the match to TRBD2 covers 9 bases. The CDR3 extends over 15 amino acids. V was pared by 3 bases and J by 5 bases, with 6 bases of the junction left unmatched. In germline, CDR1 is SGDLS, CDR2 YYNGEE. This chain's CDR3 is CASSDSGRRDNEQFF. The CDR3 DNA is TGTGCCAGCAGCGATAGCGGGAGAAGGGACAATGAGCAGTTCTTC.

This clonotype has ten or more counts. The V and J genes are TRBV29-1 and TRBJ2-7; 7 bases align to TRBD1. V lost 6 bases to trimming and J lost 4 bases; unmatched junction nucleotides: 9. This CDR3 comprises 13 residues. Germline loops: CDR1 SQVTM, CDR2 ANQGSEA. As DNA, the CDR3 is TGCAGCGTCCGAGGACAGGCTTTGTACGAGCAGTACTTC. It specifies CSVRGQALYEQYF.

The genes are TRBV25-1 and TRBJ1-3, with unresolved D. Germline CDR1 MGHDK, CDR2 SYGVNS. This CDR3 is 12 amino acids long. Trimming left V 8 bases short and J 2 bases short, with 7 bases between. DNA of the CDR3: TGTGCCAGCTGTGGACCTGGAAACACCATATATTTT. This gives the protein CASCGPGNTIYF.

The table lists this clonotype with a few counts. The chain joins TRBV7-2 to TRBJ2-2; no reliable D call. Trimming left V 3 bases short and J 4 bases short, with 9 bases between. Germline lookup yields CDR1 SGHTA and CDR2 FQGNSA. The CDR3 has 14 residues. The CDR3 spells CASSLPTTTGELFF. CDR3 nucleotide sequence: TGTGCCAGCAGCTTGCCAACAACCACCGGGGAGCTGTTTTTT.

The CDR3, as DNA: TGTGCCAGCAGTTCCGAGACAGTAACTAACTATGGCTACACCTTC. Translation: CASSSETVTNYGYTF. J is TRBJ1-2 and V is TRBV12-3 or TRBV12-4; D possibly corresponds to TRBD1 (5 bases). This CDR3 is 15 amino acids long. Trimming took 4 bases from V and 0 from J, leaving 12 bases between them.

Many counts were recorded for this clonotype. V gene TRBV5-1 combines with J gene TRBJ1-1, with 8 nucleotides matching TRBD1. The V gene's germline CDR1 is SGHRS and CDR2 YFSETQ. The CDR3 totals 15 residues. Trimming removed 4 bases from V and 2 bases from J; junction bases left unmatched: 7. CDR3 DNA sequence: TGCGCCAGCAGCGCCGAGACAGGGGCCAACACTGAAGCTTTCTTT. This codes for CASSAETGANTEAFF.

This clonotype was detected many times. The chain links TRBV7-8 to TRBJ2-7, with D perhaps TRBD1 or TRBD2 (5 bases each). V dropped 5 bases and J dropped 7 bases, with 15 bases sitting between them. CDR3 length equals 13 residues. Germline V lookup: CDR1 SGHVS, CDR2 FQNEAQ. CDR3 DNA sequence: TGTGCCAGCAGCCTATACGAGGGGAATGAGCAGTACTTC. Protein sequence: CASSLYEGNEQYF.

This clonotype was seen more than once but under ten times. The genes are TRBV3-1 and TRBJ2-6; 10 bases are shared with TRBD1. The trim removed 0 bases at V and 1 base at J, leaving 6 bases unmatched. CDR1 is LGHDT, CDR2 YNNKEL, per germline (reference sequence). This CDR3 comprises 19 residues. CDR3 residues: CASSQDETGGLSGANVLTF. DNA for the CDR3: TGTGCCAGCAGCCAAGACGAGACAGGGGGCCTTTCTGGGGCCAACGTCCTGACTTTC.